What follows are 6 T cell receptor beta chains derived from one specimen sequenced in a study of regulatory T cells in long-lasting Graves disease. As to time point: newly diagnosed GD, antithyroid drugs for less than 3 months. Isolated PBMC RNA provided the starting material for the TCR library. To make TCR beta libraries, researchers used iRepertoire HTBI primers and Arm-PCR of CDR3 regions. TCRdb reprocessed the multiplex PCR reads via MiXCR and lists one record per CDR3 protein. The data contain 400,000 to 450,000 distinct CDR3 sequences, 14% to 15% of them singletons. These data also featured in a second study, about T cells in Graves' hyperthyroidism and ophthalmopathy.

Sample: peripheral blood mononuclear cells (PBMCs), taken at new diagnosis, from a patient treated with antithyroid drugs. These receptors all come from a woman aged 25 to 39 with Graves disease.

V gene TRBV27 combines with J gene TRBJ1-2, with 9 bases that match TRBD1. The CDR3 consists of 16 residues. In germline, CDR1 is MNHEY, CDR2 SMNVEV (reference sequence). V trimming: 2 bases; J trimming: 6 bases; junction bases outside the gene matches: 10. CDR3 protein: CASSLDYRGRNNGYTF. The CDR3 DNA reads TGTGCCAGCAGTTTAGACTACAGGGGGCGTAATAATGGCTACACCTTC.

This clonotype was seen at least ten times. This chain links TRBV5-1 with TRBJ2-7; D might be TRBD1 or TRBD2, each matching 5 bases. From germline, CDR1 is SGHRS and CDR2 YFSETQ. This CDR3 has 18 residues. The V gene lost 0 bases and the J gene lost 0 bases, with 19 bases spanning the gap. CDR3 nucleotides: TGCGCCAGCAGCTTGGTTGGAGTCGCCGGGGCCACCTCCTACGAGCAGTACTTC. This translates into CASSLVGVAGATSYEQYF.

This clonotype was observed many times. The chain combines TRBV3-1 with TRBJ1-4; D unresolved. With 2 bases removed from V and 10 bases from J, the gap between germline ends came to 11 bases. The germline gives CDR1 LGHDT, CDR2 YNNKEL (reference sequence). The CDR3 has 13 amino acids. CDR3 region: CASSQPGGGKLFF. CDR3 nucleotides: TGTGCCAGCAGCCAACCTGGCGGTGGAAAACTGTTTTTT.

In its sample, this clonotype was seen many times. The V call is TRBV7-8, the J call TRBJ2-7; D might be TRBD1 (5 bases). V lost 1 base and J lost 6, with 25 bases in between. Germline V gene lookup returns CDR1 SGHVS and CDR2 FQNEAQ. CDR3 length equals 18 residues. In DNA form, the CDR3 reads TGTGCCAGCAGCTTAGGCACAGGACGTTATTTTTCGGAGAGCGAGCAGTACTTC. It specifies CASSLGTGRYFSESEQYF. The whole variable domain, remainder taken from reference TRBV7-8 and TRBJ2-7, is GAGVSQSPRYKVAKRGQDVALRCDPISGHVSLFWYQQALGQGPEFLTYFQNEAQLDKSGLPSDRFFAERPEGSVSTLKIQRTQQEDSAVYLCASSLGTGRYFSESEQYFGPGTRLTVT.

The sample holds a few counts of this clonotype. The chain carries TRBV19 and TRBJ1-5; no firm D call. Trimming left V 6 bases short and J 1 base short, with 10 bases between. There are 14 residues in the CDR3. The germline CDR1 and CDR2 sequences are LNHDA and SQIVND (reference sequence). CDR3 loop: CASRILGSNQPQHF. The CDR3 DNA sequence: TGTGCCAGTAGGATACTAGGAAGCAATCAGCCCCAGCATTTT. The full variable domain, rest sourced from reference TRBV19 and TRBJ1-5, is DGGITQSPKYLFRKEGQNVTLSCEQNLNHDAMYWYRQDPGQGLRLIYYSQIVNDFQKGDIAEGYSVSREKKESFPLTVTSAQKNPTAFYLCASRILGSNQPQHFGDGTRLSIL.

This clonotype has only one observation. This may stem from a read error, because a much larger clone lies one nucleotide away. The J gene is TRBJ1-1, the V gene TRBV20-1; 8 nucleotides agree with TRBD1. This CDR3 region has 14 residues. In germline, CDR1 is DFQATT, CDR2 SNEGSKA (reference sequence). After removal of 5 bases from V and 0 bases from J, the junction contained 5 bases not matched to a gene. CDR3 bases: TGCAGTGCTGACTGGACAGGGATGAACACTGAAGCTTTCTTT. Its protein product is CSADWTGMNTEAFF.